The 28 T cell receptor beta chains presented below share a single source sample, sequenced in a study of shared clonotypes between healthy human individuals. Naivety among CD8 cells was defined by CD45RO negativity and positive CCR7 selection, thereby excluding terminally differentiated effector memory CD45RA+ cells. Generated by immunoSEQ multiplex PCR, the TCRdb table keeps only in-frame clones and is missing some. This table holds about 2.1 million clones, 93% found once. The sample was naive CD8+ T cells from PBMCs. All receptors derive from a man aged 18 to 30 in good health. Some clones in this sample may be carry-over from other donors' samples.

V gene TRBV19 combines with J gene TRBJ1-5, with a weak D call TRBD1 (6 bases). Trimming cost V 5 bases and J 3 bases, with 14 bases left between them. The CDR3 spans 15 residues. The germline V gene encodes CDR1 LNHDA and CDR2 SQIVND (reference sequence). The CDR3 DNA reads as TGTGCCAGTAGTGCGGGGGGCCTTCTCAATCAGCCCCAGCATTTT. Amino acids: CASSAGGLLNQPQHF.

This clone was detected only once. The gene calls are TRBV5-4 and TRBJ2-5, with D perhaps being TRBD1 or TRBD2 (5 bases each). This CDR3 has 14 amino acids. Germline-derived CDR1 and CDR2 are SGHNT and YYREEE (reference sequence). The V end lost 2 bases, the J end lost 1 base, and 9 bases lay between the germline ends. This CDR3 is CASSLTGPQETQYF. DNA for the CDR3: TGTGCCAGCAGCTTAACGGGACCCCAAGAGACCCAGTACTTC.

This chain uses TRBV11-3 with TRBJ2-1; no clear D. CDR3 size: 16 residues. Germline CDR1 reads SGHNT; CDR2 reads YENEEA. Trimming cost V 2 bases and J 5 bases, with 16 bases left between them. The CDR3 sequence: CASSLNIYSQHNEQFF. In DNA, the CDR3 is TGTGCCAGCAGCTTAAACATTTACTCCCAACACAATGAGCAGTTCTTC.

This chain links TRBV30 with TRBJ1-2, with no clear D. CDR1 and CDR2 from the germline V gene are GTSNPN and SVGIG (reference sequence). Trimming left V 2 bases short and J 7 bases short, with 11 bases between. The CDR3 runs to 12 residues. CDR3 nucleotide sequence: TGTGCCTGGAGTCCCCCCCTAGGTGGCTACACCTTC. Encoded protein: CAWSPPLGGYTF.

The chain combines TRBV7-9 with TRBJ1-1; D call uncertain. Trimming took 0 bases from V and 2 from J, leaving 7 bases between them. This CDR3 region has 14 residues. Germline values: CDR1 SEHNR, CDR2 FQNEAQ (reference sequence). The CDR3 sequence: CASSLARTNTEAFF. CDR3 DNA sequence: TGTGCCAGCAGCTTAGCCCGGACCAACACTGAAGCTTTCTTT. Full variable domain (remainder filled in from reference TRBV7-9 and TRBJ1-1): DTGVSQNPRHKITKRGQNVTFRCDPISEHNRLYWYRQTLGQGPEFLTYFQNEAQLEKSRLLSDRFSAERPKGSFSTLEIQRTEQGDSAMYLCASSLARTNTEAFFGQGTRLTVV.

For the CDR3, the DNA is TGCGCCAGCAGTGACCCGACTAGCGGAAAATACAATGAGCAGTTCTTC. This sequence encodes CASSDPTSGKYNEQFF. This sequence joins TRBV10-2 and TRBJ2-1; 9 bases line up with TRBD2. This CDR3 region has 16 residues. V was pared by 3 bases and J by 4 bases, with 7 bases of the junction left unmatched. Germline V gene data show CDR1 as WSHSY and CDR2 as SAAADI.

The gene calls are TRBV4-3 and TRBJ2-6, with 8 bases lining up with TRBD1. The J segment lost 3 bases and the V segment lost 3 bases, leaving 13 bases of the junction unmatched. From germline, CDR1 is LGHNA and CDR2 YSLEER. The CDR3 extends over 19 amino acids. The CDR3 coding sequence is TGCGCCAGCAGCCAGGGGACAGGACTGCTTGCTTTTGGGGCCAACGTCCTGACTTTC. Its protein is CASSQGTGLLAFGANVLTF.

This clone was counted once. This chain uses TRBV7-9 with TRBJ2-5; TRBD1 aligns across 9 bases. The J call may be incorrect, as the DNA end agrees better with TRBJ2-7. This CDR3 has 15 amino acids. Germline CDR1 SEHNR, CDR2 FQNEAQ (reference sequence). For the CDR3, the DNA is TGTGCCAGCAGCCCGAACAGGGGGCCTGCCTACGAGCAGTACTTC. It codes for CASSPNRGPAYEQYF.

Only one count was recorded for this clone. V and J are TRBV11-1 and TRBJ1-1; D gene uncertain. The V and J ends lost 5 bases and 1 base respectively, with 5 bases between them. Germline V lookup: CDR1 SGHAT, CDR2 FQDESV (reference sequence). There are 12 residues in the CDR3. The DNA of the CDR3 is TGTGCCAGCAGCATTACGAACACTGAAGCTTTCTTT. Protein: CASSITNTEAFF. The whole variable domain, filled in from reference TRBV11-1 and TRBJ1-1, reads EAEVAQSPRYKITEKSQAVAFWCDPISGHATLYWYRQILGQGPELLVQFQDESVVDDSQLPKDRFSAERLKGVDSTLKIQPAELGDSAMYLCASSITNTEAFFGQGTRLTVV.

The chain has TRBV30 and TRBJ1-2, with D perhaps TRBD1 (6 bases). The CDR3 covers 13 residues. V was clipped by 3 bases and J by 3 bases, with 11 bases between them. CDR1 is GTSNPN and CDR2 is SVGIG in the germline V gene (reference sequence). The CDR3 loop is CAWRWGLHYGYTF. Written as DNA, the CDR3 is TGTGCCTGGAGATGGGGGCTACACTATGGCTACACCTTC.

CDR3 DNA sequence: TGTGCCAGCACCCTTGGAGGGGGAGGAGAGACCCAGTACTTC. Protein: CASTLGGGGETQYF. The chain recombines TRBV9 with TRBJ2-5; D is possibly TRBD1 or TRBD2 (6 bases each). The CDR3 runs to 14 residues. Trimming pared 6 bases from V and 4 bases from J, leaving 16 bases between. Germline CDR1 and CDR2: SGDLS and YYNGEE.

The V and J genes are TRBV5-5 and TRBJ2-7, with 8 positions matching TRBD2. CDR1 is SGHKS, CDR2 YYEKEE, per germline (reference sequence). The CDR3 has 15 amino acids. With 0 bases clipped from V and 3 bases from J, the junction kept 5 bases outside the gene matches. CDR3 amino acids: CASSLALAGYYEQYF. The CDR3 DNA reads as TGTGCCAGCAGCTTGGCCCTAGCGGGCTACTACGAGCAGTACTTC.

This clone was recorded only once. V gene TRBV7-6 combines with J gene TRBJ2-7; 7 positions agree with TRBD1. V shed 1 base and J 0 bases; nucleotides not matched to a gene: 6. The CDR3 covers 16 residues. From germline, CDR1 is SGHVS and CDR2 FNYEAQ. The DNA of the CDR3 is TGTGCCAGCAGCTTAGAGGCAGGGGGATACTCCTACGAGCAGTACTTC. Translated, it gives CASSLEAGGYSYEQYF.

The chain carries TRBV2 and TRBJ1-3; D gene uncertain. There are 13 residues in the CDR3. Germline CDR1 reads SNHLY; CDR2 reads FYNNEI. Between the trimmed V and J ends, which lost 10 bases and 0 bases, there was a span of 10 bases. The CDR3 here is CAIIGRSGNTIYF. For the CDR3, the DNA is TGTGCCATCATAGGCCGCTCTGGAAACACCATATATTTT.

The chain couples TRBV7-9 to TRBJ2-3; unclear D gene. The CDR3 runs 12 residues. Germline CDR1 is SEHNR and CDR2 is FQNEAQ (reference sequence). With 5 bases removed from V and 4 bases from J, the gap between germline ends came to 7 bases. The CDR3 DNA follows: TGTGCCAGCAGCCCCCACCCAGATACGCAGTATTTT. Amino acid sequence: CASSPHPDTQYF.

This clone was detected once. This chain links TRBV11-3 with TRBJ2-6; 12 nucleotides align to TRBD1. CDR1 and CDR2 from the germline V gene are SGHNT and YENEEA. CDR3 size: 17 residues. The V segment lost 4 bases and the J segment 4 bases; nucleotides outside the gene matches: 5. The CDR3 nucleotides read TGTGCCAGCAGCTCCCGGGACAGGGGGCGAGGGGCCAACGTCCTGACTTTC. It yields the protein CASSSRDRGRGANVLTF.

The V gene is TRBV7-9, the J gene TRBJ2-1; D is possibly TRBD2 (7 bases). The CDR3 spans 14 residues. Germline CDR1 and CDR2: SEHNR and FQNEAQ (reference sequence). The V end was cut by 3 bases, the J end by 11 bases, with 17 bases between. The CDR3 region is CASSLGGPLAKQFF. In DNA, the CDR3 is TGTGCCAGCAGCTTGGGGGGGCCTTTGGCCAAGCAGTTCTTC.

CDR3 loop: CASSLTRWGDEQFF. CDR3 DNA: TGTGCCAGCAGCTTGACTAGGTGGGGCGATGAGCAGTTCTTC. This rearrangement joins TRBV5-5 to TRBJ2-1; D could derive from TRBD1 or TRBD2 (5 bases each). The CDR3 is 14 residues long. The germline V gene has CDR1 SGHKS and CDR2 YYEKEE (reference sequence). Trimming shortened V by 1 base and J by 8 bases, and 13 bases separated the two germline ends.

The V and J genes are TRBV4-1 and TRBJ1-3, with TRBD1 matching over 7 bases. V shed 3 bases and J 4 bases; nucleotides not matched to a gene: 0. This CDR3 is 13 amino acids long. Germline CDR1 reads MGHRA; CDR2 reads YSYEKL. The chain's CDR3 is CASSQTGGNTIYF. The CDR3 DNA sequence: TGCGCCAGCAGCCAGACAGGGGGAAACACCATATATTTT.

CDR3 coding DNA: TGTGCCAGCAGTGAATATGGCAGAGACACTGAAGCTTTCTTT. Its translation is CASSEYGRDTEAFF. The chain recombines TRBV25-1 with TRBJ1-1; D call uncertain. This CDR3 comprises 14 residues. V lost 0 bases and J lost 3, with 8 bases in between. CDR1 and CDR2 from the germline V gene are MGHDK and SYGVNS.

The CDR3 DNA reads as TGTGCCAGCAGCTTGGGGCGGACCGCGCACACCGGGGAGCTGTTTTTT. It translates to CASSLGRTAHTGELFF. This rearrangement joins TRBV5-6 to TRBJ2-2; D unresolved. CDR3 size: 16 residues. V was shortened by 0 bases and J by 3 bases, with 12 bases between the two germline ends. CDR1 is SGHDT and CDR2 is YYEEEE in the germline V gene.

The V call is TRBV6-5, the J call TRBJ2-5, with D maybe TRBD2 (5 bases). The CDR3 has 15 residues. Deletions cut 2 bases from V and 1 base from J, with 11 bases between. Looked up from germline, CDR1 is MNHEY and CDR2 is SVGAGI. The CDR3 DNA reads TGTGCCAGCAGTTACATCGGTGGGAGCCAAGAGACCCAGTACTTC. Its translation: CASSYIGGSQETQYF.

The CDR3 reads CASSLGQGDWNGYTF. CDR3 nucleotide sequence: TGTGCCAGCAGCCTCGGACAGGGGGATTGGAATGGCTACACCTTC. The chain links TRBV5-4 to TRBJ1-2, with 10 bases fitting TRBD1. The germline CDR1 and CDR2 sequences are SGHNT and YYREEE (reference sequence). V lost 4 bases, J lost 6 bases, and 9 bases stayed unmatched. This CDR3 spans 15 amino acids.

The J gene is TRBJ1-4, the V gene TRBV7-6; 10 bases line up with TRBD1. After removal of 5 bases from V and 4 bases from J, the junction contained 7 bases not matched to a gene. The CDR3 spans 16 residues. Germline assignment: CDR1 SGHVS and CDR2 FNYEAQ. CDR3 in amino acids: CASSPPGQGYNEKLFF. In DNA form, the CDR3 reads TGTGCCAGCAGCCCCCCGGGACAGGGGTATAATGAAAAACTGTTTTTT.

This chain joins TRBV30 and TRBJ2-7; no firm D call. This CDR3 is built from 13 residues. The V end lost 4 bases, the J end lost 0 bases, and 10 bases lay between the germline ends. Germline V gene sequence: CDR1 GTSNPN, CDR2 SVGIG (reference sequence). The DNA of the CDR3 is TGTGCCTGGATTGACTTCAGCTCCTACGAGCAGTACTTC. This encodes CAWIDFSSYEQYF.

The chain carries TRBV13 and TRBJ2-7; the D is unclear. This CDR3 comprises 14 residues. Trimming took 4 bases from V and 2 from J, leaving 12 bases between them. Germline V gene sequence: CDR1 PRHDT, CDR2 FYEKMQ (reference sequence). Here the CDR3 DNA reads TGTGCCAGCAGCTCGAGTGAGGTCACCTACGAGCAGTACTTC. This encodes CASSSSEVTYEQYF.

V usage is TRBV5-1 and J usage is TRBJ2-7; D may be TRBD1 (7 bases). V lost 2 bases, J lost 3 bases, and 15 bases lay in between. The CDR3 has 15 amino acids. The germline V gene encodes CDR1 SGHRS and CDR2 YFSETQ. CDR3 amino acids: CASSFSTGEDYEQYF. DNA for the CDR3: TGCGCCAGCAGCTTTTCTACAGGGGAGGACTACGAGCAGTACTTC.

The V gene is TRBV5-1, the J gene TRBJ2-5; D is perhaps TRBD1 or TRBD2 (5 bases each). The V gene lost 3 bases and the J gene lost 5 bases, with 11 bases spanning the gap. Germline V CDR1 and CDR2: SGHRS, YFSETQ. CDR3 length: 13 amino acids. CDR3 loop: CASSYRDGETQYF. The CDR3 DNA is TGCGCCAGCAGCTATCGGGACGGGGAGACCCAGTACTTC.